A single sample is the source of the 19 T cell receptor beta chains below, sequenced in a study of cytomegalovirus exposure and HLA in healthy donors. The PCR had 60 Vbeta and 13 Jbeta primers. This table comes from immunoSEQ multiplex PCR, and its TCRdb copy is limited to in-frame clones, with some not included. The table includes 100,000 to 120,000 clones, about 80% detected once. The source material was PBMCs. Receptor source: a woman aged 55-69 years in good health and CMV-seropositive.

As concerns this clone: Relative to the germline gene, one junction end is altered; a read error may explain this. This chain links TRBV7-9 with TRBJ1-2; D may be TRBD1 (6 bases). The germline gives CDR1 SEHNR, CDR2 FQNEAQ (reference sequence). The CDR3 is made up of 14 amino acids. CDR3 sequence reads: CASSKNRESAYCAF. CDR3 bases: TGTGCCAGCAGCAAAAACAGGGAATCGGCTTATTGCGCCTTC.

This clone was counted a single time. V and J are TRBV4-2 and TRBJ2-7, with 7 bases identical to TRBD2. Germline trimming cut 1 base from V and 4 bases from J; bases unmatched to any gene: 7. The CDR3 is 15 residues long. Germline V gives CDR1 LGHNA, CDR2 YNFKEQ. CDR3 region: CASSQGTSSLYEQYF. The DNA of the CDR3 is TGTGCCAGCAGCCAAGGGACTAGTAGTTTGTACGAGCAGTACTTC.

The chain recombines TRBV14 with TRBJ1-1; tentative D call: TRBD1 (6 bases). CDR1 SGHDN and CDR2 FVKESK come from the germline V gene. Trimming cost V 4 bases and J 1 base, with 10 bases left between them. The CDR3 runs to 14 residues. CDR3 DNA: TGTGCCAGCAGCCGACGGACAGAGAACACTGAAGCTTTCTTT. This translates into CASSRRTENTEAFF.

A few counts support this clone. The rearrangement joins TRBV6-5 to TRBJ1-3, with D possibly TRBD1 on 6 matching bases. V lost 4 bases, J lost 2 bases, and 15 bases lay in between. CDR1 is MNHEY and CDR2 is SVGAGI in the germline V gene. The length of the CDR3 is 16 residues. CDR3 loop: CASSSSRRTAGNTIYF. The CDR3 nucleotides are TGTGCCAGCAGTTCTAGCCGACGGACAGCTGGAAACACCATATATTTT.

The gene calls are TRBV29-1 and TRBJ2-1; 10 bases are a match to TRBD1. V shed 0 bases, J shed 0 bases, and the junction held 2 bases outside the gene matches. This CDR3 region has 16 residues. The germline gives CDR1 SQVTM, CDR2 ANQGSEA. The CDR3 region is CSVEDGTGASYNEQFF. The CDR3 DNA reads TGCAGCGTTGAAGATGGGACAGGGGCCTCCTACAATGAGCAGTTCTTC.

The chain recombines TRBV19 with TRBJ2-3, with D tentatively TRBD1 (5 bases). V was clipped by 7 bases and J by 0 bases, with 14 bases between them. This CDR3 is 15 amino acids long. Germline V gives CDR1 LNHDA, CDR2 SQIVND (reference sequence). The CDR3 DNA reads TGTGCCAGTACCGATGGGGCAGCTAGCACAGATACGCAGTATTTT. Protein sequence: CASTDGAASTDTQYF.

This clone was seen only a few times. The chain uses TRBV7-9 and TRBJ2-7; 9 nucleotides align to TRBD1. Germline V lookup: CDR1 SEHNR, CDR2 FQNEAQ (reference sequence). The CDR3 is 15 amino acids. V shed 5 bases and J 2 bases; nucleotides not matched to a gene: 7. This CDR3 reads CASSVSGTGTYEQYF. The CDR3 nucleotides are TGTGCCAGCAGCGTGAGCGGGACAGGGACCTACGAGCAGTACTTC.

This clone has only one observation. The chain couples TRBV4-2 to TRBJ2-3; TRBD1 agrees at 7 bases. The V segment lost 3 bases and the J segment 3 bases; nucleotides outside the gene matches: 6. The CDR3 is 15 residues long. CDR1 and CDR2 from the germline V gene are LGHNA and YNFKEQ. This CDR3 reads CASSHPTGRTDTQYF. CDR3 DNA: TGTGCCAGCAGCCACCCGACAGGGCGGACAGATACGCAGTATTTT.

This chain uses TRBV18 with TRBJ2-7; maybe TRBD1 (6 bases). The CDR3 has 16 amino acids. Germline loops: CDR1 KGHSH, CDR2 LQKENI. V lost 1 base and J lost 5, with 18 bases in between. The CDR3 is CASSPLRQDPRDEQYF. The CDR3, as DNA: TGTGCCAGCTCACCACTCCGACAGGATCCTCGAGACGAGCAGTACTTC.

The CDR3 loop is CASSLMGQTTYEQYF. CDR3 coding DNA: TGTGCCAGCAGCTTAATGGGACAGACAACCTACGAGCAGTACTTC. This chain joins TRBV7-9 and TRBJ2-7; 7 positions agree with TRBD1. The length of the CDR3 is 15 residues. Germline V gene data show CDR1 as SEHNR and CDR2 as FQNEAQ (reference sequence). The V gene end was trimmed by 2 bases and the J gene end by 2 bases; junction bases not matched to a gene: 6.

This clone has only a few counts. The chain recombines TRBV6-1 with TRBJ2-7, with 8 bases matching TRBD2. The ends lost 7 bases at V and 3 bases at J; junction bases unmatched: 8. Germline values: CDR1 MNHNS, CDR2 SASEGT. This CDR3 has 14 residues. The CDR3 reads CASKLAEQVYEQYF. DNA for the CDR3: TGTGCCAGCAAACTAGCGGAGCAAGTCTACGAGCAGTACTTC.

The rearrangement links TRBV10-3 to TRBJ1-5, with D perhaps matching TRBD1 (5 bases). The ends were cut back, 7 bases at V and 7 bases at J, with 14 bases in the middle. CDR3 length equals 13 residues. Germline V gives CDR1 ENHRY, CDR2 SYGVKD. The CDR3 region is CAITPNRQQPQHF. The CDR3 coding sequence is TGTGCCATCACCCCAAATCGACAGCAGCCCCAGCATTTT.

The genes are TRBV28 and TRBJ2-3; TRBD1 agrees at 7 bases. The germline gives CDR1 MDHEN, CDR2 SYDVKM. The CDR3 is 15 amino acids. After removal of 4 bases from V and 0 bases from J, the junction contained 4 bases not matched to a gene. The CDR3 DNA is TGTGCCAGCAGTTCCTCGGGACAGAGCACAGATACGCAGTATTTT. It encodes CASSSSGQSTDTQYF. Combining the CDR3 with reference TRBV28 and TRBJ2-3 gives the whole variable domain DVKVTQSSRYLVKRTGEKVFLECVQDMDHENMFWYRQDPGLGLRLIYFSYDVKMKEKGDIPEGYSVSREKKERFSLILESASTNQTSMYLCASSSSGQSTDTQYFGPGTRLTVL.

This sequence joins TRBV11-3 and TRBJ2-7; maybe TRBD2 (5 bases). The germline gives CDR1 SGHNT, CDR2 YENEEA. Trimming left V 1 base short and J 3 bases short, with 19 bases between. The length of the CDR3 is 17 residues. CDR3 residues: CASSLGTVDSYCYEQYF. In nucleotides, the CDR3 is TGTGCCAGCAGCTTAGGAACCGTGGACTCTTACTGCTACGAGCAGTACTTC.

In DNA form, the CDR3 reads TGTGCCAGCAGCTCTGGACTAGCGGGATTGGGTTTGTCTGAGACCCAGTACTTC. Translated, it gives CASSSGLAGLGLSETQYF. The chain carries TRBV7-8 and TRBJ2-5; TRBD2 matches 12 bases. The J segment lost 5 bases and the V segment lost 4 bases, leaving 14 bases of the junction unmatched. This CDR3 comprises 18 residues. CDR1 is SGHVS, CDR2 FQNEAQ, per germline.

The chain links TRBV4-2 to TRBJ2-3, with D possibly matching TRBD2 (5 bases). Trimming left V 4 bases short and J 4 bases short, with 24 bases between. The CDR3 runs 18 residues. Germline CDR1 reads LGHNA; CDR2 reads YNFKEQ. CDR3 DNA sequence: TGTGCCAGCAGCCCGGAGGCAGGCTCATATCTTGAGTCAGATACGCAGTATTTT. Protein sequence: CASSPEAGSYLESDTQYF.

J is TRBJ1-5 and V is TRBV2; tentatively, D is TRBD1 (6 bases). The CDR3 has 15 amino acids. Trimming cost V 7 bases and J 2 bases, with 15 bases left between them. Germline V gene sequence: CDR1 SNHLY, CDR2 FYNNEI. CDR3 nucleotides: TGTGCCAGCAAACCCAGAGGGGGAGGCAATCAGCCCCAGCATTTT. This sequence encodes CASKPRGGGNQPQHF. Combining the CDR3 with reference TRBV2 and TRBJ1-5 gives the whole variable domain EPEVTQTPSHQVTQMGQEVILRCVPISNHLYFYWYRQILGQKVEFLVSFYNNEISEKSEIFDDQFSVERPDGSNFTLKIRSTKLEDSAMYFCASKPRGGGNQPQHFGDGTRLSIL.

This chain joins TRBV4-1 and TRBJ2-5; perhaps TRBD1 as D (5 bases). Germline lookup yields CDR1 MGHRA and CDR2 YSYEKL. The CDR3 consists of 14 residues. V lost 4 bases and J 3 bases, leaving 12 bases between the germline ends. The CDR3 coding sequence is TGCGCCAGCAGCCTATCGACAGTCGAAGAGACCCAGTACTTC. It specifies CASSLSTVEETQYF.

The V call is TRBV11-2, the J call TRBJ2-5; no clear D. CDR1 is SGHAT and CDR2 is FQNNGV in the germline V gene. The CDR3 is 14 amino acids. V was clipped by 1 base and J by 13 bases, with 19 bases between them. Written as DNA, the CDR3 is TGTGCCAGCAGCTTAGCTCGAGGAAGAGAGTTTCCGTACTTC. This codes for CASSLARGREFPYF.